This paragraph covers one T cell receptor beta chain sequence. Its antigen is unknown. The data stem from a study of blood T cells in healthy people across ages. Trimming stripped 1 base from V and 0 bases from J, with 5 bases between. This CDR3 contains 14 residues. Germline V lookup: CDR1 LGHNA, CDR2 YNFKEQ. With a J-beta primer mix and a sample-barcoded 5' primer, a second PCR ran 7 to 11 cycles. Researchers report that a template-switch adaptor with 12 random nucleotides tagged each cDNA molecule. TCRdb processed the 5' RACE reads anew with MiXCR; each CDR3 protein has one entry. The top ten clones hold around 13% of a sample with 850,000 to 1,100,000 distinct CDR3 sequences, under 40% of them seen once. Points from the study as a whole: Diversity of TCR beta per million T cells declined in a roughly linear way with age.

Isolating PBMCs gave at least 6 million of these cells per sample. The authors extracted at least 5.5 micrograms of total RNA per sample. Material: blood. This sequence joins TRBV4-2 and TRBJ2-3; D not certain. This receptor was identified in a man younger than 30 in good health. Here the CDR3 reads CASSQVRSTDTQYF. The CDR3 DNA reads TGTGCCAGCAGCCAAGTCCGCAGCACAGATACGCAGTATTTT.